This passage covers 13 T cell receptor beta chains from one sample sequenced in a study of cytomegalovirus exposure and HLA in healthy donors. The method was immunoSEQ multiplex PCR; TCRdb's version includes in-frame clones alone and lacks a portion of them. This table holds some 90,000 clones, approximately 96% found once. Sequences were obtained from PBMCs. These receptors were obtained from a man aged 18-30 years in good health and CMV-seronegative.

The genes are TRBV5-3 and TRBJ2-4; 7 bases are a match to TRBD2. TRBV5-3 has ORF status, its function being uncertain. V trimming: 2 bases; J trimming: 1 base; junction bases outside the gene matches: 18. CDR3 length equals 20 residues. CDR3: CARSLPRGGSRLKAKNIQYF. CDR3 DNA: TGTGCCAGAAGCTTACCTAGGGGCGGGAGTCGCCTAAAGGCCAAAAACATTCAGTACTTC.

The chain couples TRBV28 to TRBJ2-1; TRBD2 matches 7 bases. CDR3 size: 15 residues. Germline V gene sequence: CDR1 MDHEN, CDR2 SYDVKM. With 5 bases clipped from V and 6 bases from J, the junction kept 10 bases outside the gene matches. The CDR3 DNA reads as TGTGCCAGCAGTCTGGGGGGGGAGCCTTCCAATGAGCAGTTCTTC. This codes for CASSLGGEPSNEQFF.

CDR3 sequence reads: CASSLSGGEETQYF. Written as DNA, the CDR3 is TGTGCCAGCAGCTTGTCAGGGGGCGAAGAGACCCAGTACTTC. V is TRBV7-9 and J is TRBJ2-5; 8 nucleotides line up with TRBD1. Germline assignment: CDR1 SEHNR and CDR2 FQNEAQ (reference sequence). The trim removed 3 bases at V and 3 bases at J, leaving 3 bases unmatched. The CDR3 runs to 14 residues.

The chain recombines TRBV15 with TRBJ2-1, with TRBD2 matching over 7 bases. Germline-derived CDR1 and CDR2 are LNHNV and YYDKDF (reference sequence). The CDR3 is 17 amino acids. The ends lost 0 bases at V and 0 bases at J; junction bases unmatched: 5. This CDR3 reads CATSRDLGGSSYNEQFF. As DNA, the CDR3 is TGTGCCACCAGCAGAGATTTAGGCGGGAGCTCCTACAATGAGCAGTTCTTC.

This clone has just one count. The V and J genes are TRBV9 and TRBJ1-2; no reliable D call. The CDR3 spans 14 residues. From germline, CDR1 is SGDLS and CDR2 YYNGEE. Trimming removed 4 bases from V and 4 bases from J, with 14 bases in between. DNA for the CDR3: TGTGCCAGCAGCCCCACAACACCCACCTATGGCTACACCTTC. It encodes CASSPTTPTYGYTF. The full variable domain, its missing parts supplied by reference TRBV9 and TRBJ1-2, is DSGVTQTPKHLITATGQRVTLRCSPRSGDLSVYWYQQSLDQGLQFLIQYYNGEERAKGNILERFSAQQFPDLHSELNLSSLELGDSALYFCASSPTTPTYGYTFGSGTRLTVV.

The chain couples TRBV18 to TRBJ2-1, with 12 bases that match TRBD2. With V trimmed by 1 base and J by 9 bases, 4 bases remained unmatched. There are 15 residues in the CDR3. Germline V gives CDR1 KGHSH, CDR2 LQKENI. CDR3 sequence: CASSPLTSGSGEQFF. CDR3 DNA sequence: TGTGCCAGCTCACCACTGACTAGCGGGAGCGGTGAGCAGTTCTTC.

The genes are TRBV29-1 and TRBJ2-1; tentatively, D is TRBD2 (6 bases). The CDR3 totals 12 residues. Germline V lookup: CDR1 SQVTM, CDR2 ANQGSEA. Trimming cost V 7 bases and J 8 bases, with 15 bases left between them. The CDR3: CSGYGTPDEQFF. DNA of the CDR3: TGCAGCGGGTATGGGACTCCCGATGAGCAGTTCTTC.

The V call is TRBV29-1, the J call TRBJ2-7, with 9 positions matching TRBD1. The trim removed 5 bases at V and 5 bases at J, leaving 7 bases unmatched. Germline lookup yields CDR1 SQVTM and CDR2 ANQGSEA. CDR3 length: 13 residues. The CDR3, as DNA: TGCAGCGTTTTACAGGGGGCGGGCGACGAGCAGTACGTC. It specifies CSVLQGAGDEQYV.

This chain connects TRBV6-5 to TRBJ1-5; TRBD1 agrees at 10 bases. Unmatched junction bases numbered 10, after V lost 5 bases and J lost 9 bases. CDR1 is MNHEY, CDR2 SVGAGI, per germline. The CDR3 loop spans 15 amino acids. As DNA, the CDR3 is TGTGCCAGCAGTGCCGTTGGGACAGGGGTTCGGCCCCAGCATTTT. Translation: CASSAVGTGVRPQHF.

The chain has TRBV19 and TRBJ1-5; D is perhaps TRBD1 (6 bases). The CDR3 consists of 16 residues. The V gene's germline CDR1 is LNHDA and CDR2 SQIVND (reference sequence). The V and J ends lost 4 bases and 4 bases respectively, with 17 bases between them. The CDR3 here is CASSTPVGQRNQPQHF. CDR3 sequence (DNA): TGTGCCAGTAGTACCCCCGTAGGACAGCGAAATCAGCCCCAGCATTTT.

The chain carries TRBV5-4 and TRBJ2-7; TRBD2 matches 13 bases. V lost 4 bases to trimming and J lost 1 base; unmatched junction nucleotides: 11. CDR3 length equals 18 residues. Germline V gene lookup returns CDR1 SGHNT and CDR2 YYREEE (reference sequence). This chain's CDR3 is CASSPATSGRALSYEQYF. CDR3 bases: TGTGCCAGCAGCCCCGCCACTAGCGGGAGGGCTCTATCCTACGAGCAGTACTTC.

The J gene is TRBJ1-4, the V gene TRBV6-5; perhaps TRBD1 as D (6 bases). There are 15 residues in the CDR3. Germline lookup yields CDR1 MNHEY and CDR2 SVGAGI. With 0 bases removed from V and 8 bases from J, the gap between germline ends came to 13 bases. The CDR3 DNA sequence: TGTGCCAGCAGTTACTCTCAGGGGCGGTACGAAAAACTGTTTTTT. Protein sequence: CASSYSQGRYEKLFF.

By frequency in the sample, this clone is medium-sized. One end of the junction does not line up with germline, which may come from a read error. The rearrangement links TRBV4-1 to TRBJ2-1, with 9 bases identical to TRBD2. The CDR3 runs 20 residues. The germline gives CDR1 MGHRA, CDR2 YSYEKL. As DNA, the CDR3 is TGCGCCAGCAGCCAAGCTTCGGGACTAGCCCTTGGGGCCCCAATGAATGGGCAGTTCTTC. Its protein is CASSQASGLALGAPMNGQFF.